What follows are 30 T cell receptor beta chains derived from one specimen sequenced in a study of cytomegalovirus exposure and HLA in healthy donors. PCR amplification relied on 60 Vbeta primers (plus 13 Jbeta primers). Clones were sequenced by immunoSEQ multiplex PCR, and TCRdb holds only the in-frame ones, with some missing. Here the sample spans around 100,000 clones, 55% to 75% being singletons. Material: PBMCs. The origin of the receptors is a woman aged 18-29 years in good health and CMV-seropositive.

The chain is built from TRBV12-5 and TRBJ2-1, with 8 bases lining up with TRBD2. The CDR3 runs to 16 residues. Germline V gene data show CDR1 as LGHNT and CDR2 as FRNRAP. Losses at the gene ends were 3 bases for V and 7 bases for J; bases not matched to a gene: 11. CDR3 in amino acids: CASGFGVEGGGNEQFF. In nucleotides, the CDR3 is TGTGCTAGTGGTTTCGGAGTGGAGGGCGGGGGGAATGAGCAGTTCTTC.

The chain uses TRBV7-8 and TRBJ2-5; D may be TRBD2 (5 bases). In germline, CDR1 is SGHVS, CDR2 FQNEAQ. The CDR3 is made up of 13 amino acids. The ends were cut back, 5 bases at V and 7 bases at J, with 14 bases in the middle. The CDR3 reads CASSLGLAVTQYF. CDR3 nucleotide sequence: TGTGCCAGCAGCCTAGGACTGGCCGTGACCCAGTACTTC. The full variable domain, its missing parts supplied by reference TRBV7-8 and TRBJ2-5, is GAGVSQSPRYKVAKRGQDVALRCDPISGHVSLFWYQQALGQGPEFLTYFQNEAQLDKSGLPSDRFFAERPEGSVSTLKIQRTQQEDSAVYLCASSLGLAVTQYFGPGTRLLVL.

CDR3 protein: CASSLGRGLGNTEAFF. In nucleotides, the CDR3 is TGTGCCAGCAGCCTGGGCAGGGGGCTAGGAAACACTGAAGCTTTCTTT. This chain uses TRBV5-4 with TRBJ1-1; TRBD1 aligns across 8 bases. V lost 4 bases to trimming and J lost 2 bases; unmatched junction nucleotides: 10. Germline V gene sequence: CDR1 SGHNT, CDR2 YYREEE (reference sequence). This CDR3 region has 16 residues.

This chain links TRBV9 with TRBJ2-7, with 8 bases lining up with TRBD2. The V segment lost 0 bases and the J segment 2 bases; nucleotides outside the gene matches: 1. This CDR3 contains 14 residues. CDR1 and CDR2 (germline): SGDLS, YYNGEE. CDR3 nucleotide sequence: TGTGCCAGCAGCGTAGCGGGAGGGCCCTACGAGCAGTACTTC. This encodes CASSVAGGPYEQYF.

The rearrangement joins TRBV19 to TRBJ2-5; weak D call: TRBD2 (5 bases). Trimming cost V 5 bases and J 4 bases, with 14 bases left between them. The CDR3 spans 14 residues. Germline CDR1 and CDR2: LNHDA and SQIVND (reference sequence). The CDR3 is CASSPRHRGETQYF. CDR3 in DNA: TGTGCCAGTAGTCCACGCCATCGGGGAGAGACCCAGTACTTC.

The chain uses TRBV4-3 and TRBJ1-2; TRBD1 is a possible D gene (6 bases). V was pared by 1 base and J by 7 bases, with 13 bases between. CDR3 length: 14 amino acids. Germline V lookup: CDR1 LGHNA, CDR2 YSLEER. In DNA, the CDR3 is TGCGCCAGCAGCCAAGGAGCGGCCAGGGGTGGCTACACCTTC. This gives the protein CASSQGAARGGYTF.

The CDR3 region is CASSLISAGRNEKLFF. Written as DNA, the CDR3 is TGTGCCAGCAGCTTAATTAGTGCGGGACGTAATGAAAAACTGTTTTTT. The V call is TRBV7-2, the J call TRBJ1-4, with D possibly TRBD1 on 5 matching bases. With 2 bases removed from V and 4 bases from J, the gap between germline ends came to 14 bases. Germline V gives CDR1 SGHTA, CDR2 FQGNSA. CDR3 length equals 16 residues.

This sequence joins TRBV14 and TRBJ2-3, with 7 nucleotides matching TRBD2. V was pared by 0 bases and J by 1 base, with 10 bases of the junction left unmatched. This CDR3 has 18 residues. Per germline, CDR1 SGHDN and CDR2 FVKESK. Here the CDR3 DNA reads TGTGCCAGCAGCCAAGATTCTCTGCTAGCGGACCGCACAGATACGCAGTATTTT. It is translated as CASSQDSLLADRTDTQYF.

This rearrangement joins TRBV30 to TRBJ1-2; D is ambiguous. Per the germline V gene, CDR1 is GTSNPN and CDR2 is SVGIG (reference sequence). The CDR3 length is 14 residues. The ends were cut back, 2 bases at V and 0 bases at J, with 10 bases in the middle. CDR3 sequence: CAWSPGLANYGYTF. Written as DNA, the CDR3 is TGTGCCTGGAGTCCCGGCCTAGCTAACTATGGCTACACCTTC.

V and J are TRBV28 and TRBJ2-7; 10 bases match TRBD2. CDR3 length: 15 residues. Germline V gene lookup returns CDR1 MDHEN and CDR2 SYDVKM. Germline trimming cut 3 bases from V and 6 bases from J; bases unmatched to any gene: 8. The chain's CDR3 is CASSFRASGRREQYF. CDR3 coding DNA: TGTGCCAGCAGTTTTCGGGCTAGCGGGAGACGCGAGCAGTACTTC.

CDR3 protein: CASSHNLGQGPSYEQYF. CDR3 sequence (DNA): TGTGCCAGCAGCCATAACCTCGGACAGGGACCCTCCTACGAGCAGTACTTC. This chain joins TRBV14 and TRBJ2-7; 8 nucleotides align to TRBD1. The J segment lost 0 bases and the V segment lost 3 bases, leaving 10 bases of the junction unmatched. CDR3 length: 17 residues. Germline values: CDR1 SGHDN, CDR2 FVKESK.

The chain employs TRBV7-2 and TRBJ2-7, with no clear D. The CDR3 loop spans 15 amino acids. Trimming removed 7 bases at V and 3 bases at J, with 19 bases between. The germline CDR1 and CDR2 sequences are SGHTA and FQGNSA. The DNA for the CDR3 is TGTGCCAGCACCCATTCCCGAGGTTCCCACTACGAGCAGTACTTC. Amino acids: CASTHSRGSHYEQYF. Full variable domain (outside the CDR3, taken from reference TRBV7-2 and TRBJ2-7): GAGVSQSPSNKVTEKGKDVELRCDPISGHTALYWYRQSLGQGLEFLIYFQGNSAPDKSGLPSDRFSAERTGGSVSTLTIQRTQQEDSAVYLCASTHSRGSHYEQYFGPGTRLTVT.

Remarks on this clone: Other DNA sequences in this specimen translate into the identical CDR3. The chain links TRBV7-2 to TRBJ2-2; 8 bases align to TRBD2. Looked up from germline, CDR1 is SGHTA and CDR2 is FQGNSA. The CDR3 contains 16 residues. Unmatched junction bases numbered 4, after V lost 2 bases and J lost 2 bases. The CDR3 region is CASSLRAGGNTGELFF. The CDR3 DNA is TGTGCCAGCAGCTTACGGGCGGGAGGTAACACCGGGGAGCTGTTTTTT.

The J gene is TRBJ1-3, the V gene TRBV28; D ambiguous. CDR1 and CDR2 from the germline V gene are MDHEN and SYDVKM. The CDR3 runs to 15 residues. Trimming stripped 2 bases from V and 0 bases from J, with 8 bases between. The CDR3 loop is CASSLSGPSGNTIYF. CDR3 coding DNA: TGTGCCAGCAGTTTAAGCGGACCCTCTGGAAACACCATATATTTT.

The chain combines TRBV7-8 with TRBJ2-7, with D possibly being TRBD2 (6 bases). The germline gives CDR1 SGHVS, CDR2 FQNEAQ. The CDR3 covers 17 residues. Trimming removed 4 bases at V and 2 bases at J, with 21 bases between. The CDR3 spells CASSSDTGLSSAYEQYF. For the CDR3, the DNA is TGTGCCAGCAGCTCGGACACGGGACTCTCGAGTGCCTACGAGCAGTACTTC.

This clone came up a few times. V is TRBV30 and J is TRBJ2-2; TRBD2 agrees at 8 bases. The CDR3 covers 14 residues. V trimming: 0 bases; J trimming: 3 bases; junction bases outside the gene matches: 0. Germline V gene lookup returns CDR1 GTSNPN and CDR2 SVGIG (reference sequence). The CDR3 is CAWSVGLDTGELFF. The CDR3, as DNA: TGTGCCTGGAGTGTGGGACTAGACACCGGGGAGCTGTTTTTT.

This clone was counted a few times. The sample carries other DNA sequences with the same CDR3. The chain links TRBV6-4 to TRBJ2-1; 11 bases agree with TRBD2. The ends lost 4 bases at V and 4 bases at J; junction bases unmatched: 6. The CDR3 has 16 residues. In germline, CDR1 is MRHNA, CDR2 SNTAGT. The CDR3 region has the DNA TGTGCCAGCAGTGTAACTAGCGGGAGTAGGTACAATGAGCAGTTCTTC. It encodes CASSVTSGSRYNEQFF.

V usage is TRBV19 and J usage is TRBJ1-2; D is undetermined. The CDR3 has 15 residues. CDR1 is LNHDA and CDR2 is SQIVND in the germline V gene (reference sequence). V lost 1 base to trimming and J lost 1 base, with 10 bases between them. This CDR3 reads CASSIVLGNNYGYTF. CDR3 nucleotides: TGTGCCAGTAGTATAGTTTTGGGCAATAACTATGGCTACACCTTC.

The chain joins TRBV9 to TRBJ1-6; TRBD1 might be the D (5 bases). V lost 4 bases to trimming and J lost 9 bases, with 17 bases between them. The CDR3 is 15 amino acids. The germline gives CDR1 SGDLS, CDR2 YYNGEE. Here the CDR3 reads CASSSQGERGSPLHF. As DNA, the CDR3 is TGTGCCAGCAGCTCCCAAGGGGAAAGGGGTTCACCCCTCCACTTT.

This chain connects TRBV28 to TRBJ1-2, with D possibly being TRBD1 (5 bases). Germline CDR1 reads MDHEN; CDR2 reads SYDVKM. The CDR3 contains 15 residues. Trimming took off 6 bases at V and 5 bases at J, with 19 bases between the two ends. CDR3 nucleotides: TGTGCCAGCAGGAGGGGAGGGGACGGCTATTATGGCTACACCTTC. Translated, it gives CASRRGGDGYYGYTF.

The chain combines TRBV6-5 with TRBJ2-1, with D possibly matching TRBD1 (6 bases). Trimming shortened V by 11 bases and J by 9 bases, and 20 bases separated the two germline ends. Germline V gives CDR1 MNHEY, CDR2 SVGAGI. The CDR3 is made up of 13 amino acids. The CDR3: CASKDQGLTEQFF. The CDR3 DNA is TGTGCCTCCAAGGATCAGGGGCTAACTGAGCAGTTCTTC.

V is TRBV2 and J is TRBJ1-6; 7 bases match TRBD1. The CDR3 is made up of 13 amino acids. CDR1 SNHLY and CDR2 FYNNEI come from the germline V gene. The ends lost 7 bases at V and 12 bases at J; junction bases unmatched: 9. CDR3 sequence reads: CASNPGQAIPLHF. CDR3 DNA sequence: TGTGCCAGCAATCCTGGACAGGCCATACCCCTCCACTTT.

This clone was recorded a few times. The rearrangement uses TRBV6-1 and TRBJ1-2; maybe TRBD1 (5 bases). Trimming pared 6 bases from V and 0 bases from J, leaving 11 bases between. Germline V gives CDR1 MNHNS, CDR2 SASEGT. The CDR3 loop spans 14 amino acids. The CDR3 sequence: CASSIQETNYGYTF. In DNA form, the CDR3 reads TGTGCCAGCAGCATACAGGAAACTAACTATGGCTACACCTTC.

This clone was seen a few times. This sequence joins TRBV28 and TRBJ2-7; TRBD1 agrees at 7 bases. This CDR3 region has 15 residues. Germline V CDR1 and CDR2: MDHEN, SYDVKM. V lost 5 bases, J lost 3 bases, and 10 bases stayed unmatched. The CDR3 region is CASSPIPTGYYEQYF. As DNA, the CDR3 is TGTGCCAGCAGTCCGATACCGACAGGGTACTACGAGCAGTACTTC.

The chain employs TRBV6-1 and TRBJ2-3; maybe TRBD2 (5 bases). CDR1 MNHNS and CDR2 SASEGT come from the germline V gene. V was clipped by 5 bases and J by 5 bases, with 8 bases between them. The length of the CDR3 is 12 residues. The CDR3 DNA sequence: TGTGCCAGCAGTCCGGGGATAGATACGCAGTATTTT. This encodes CASSPGIDTQYF.

This rearrangement joins TRBV7-8 to TRBJ1-2; a weak D match, TRBD1 (5 bases). CDR1 SGHVS and CDR2 FQNEAQ come from the germline V gene. This CDR3 is 14 amino acids long. Trimming cost V 3 bases and J 4 bases, with 12 bases left between them. CDR3 DNA: TGTGCCAGCAGCTTTAATGGGGGAGGCTATGGCTACACCTTC. It translates to CASSFNGGGYGYTF. Supplemented by reference TRBV7-8 and TRBJ1-2, the full variable domain reads GAGVSQSPRYKVAKRGQDVALRCDPISGHVSLFWYQQALGQGPEFLTYFQNEAQLDKSGLPSDRFFAERPEGSVSTLKIQRTQQEDSAVYLCASSFNGGGYGYTFGSGTRLTVV.

This clone showed up just once. The chain combines TRBV7-3 with TRBJ1-1, with a weak D call TRBD1 (5 bases). Per germline, CDR1 SGHTA and CDR2 FQGTGA. Trimming stripped 1 base from V and 0 bases from J, with 9 bases between. The CDR3 runs to 15 residues. The CDR3 loop reads CASSLMTAMNTEAFF. The CDR3 DNA follows: TGTGCCAGCAGCTTAATGACAGCGATGAACACTGAAGCTTTCTTT.

V and J are TRBV5-6 and TRBJ2-3; no firm D call. Trimming removed 3 bases from V and 1 base from J, with 12 bases in between. The CDR3 spans 15 residues. Germline V CDR1 and CDR2: SGHDT, YYEEEE. The CDR3: CASSSLAEGTDTQYF. The CDR3 DNA sequence: TGTGCCAGCAGCTCGTTGGCCGAGGGCACAGATACGCAGTATTTT.

This clone was recorded a few times. J is TRBJ1-2 and V is TRBV5-6; D is perhaps TRBD1 (5 bases). The germline V gene encodes CDR1 SGHDT and CDR2 YYEEEE. V was clipped by 3 bases and J by 4 bases, with 10 bases between them. There are 13 residues in the CDR3. The CDR3 DNA is TGTGCCAGCAGCTCCGACAGAATCTATGGCTACACCTTC. Translation: CASSSDRIYGYTF.

The rearrangement uses TRBV29-1 and TRBJ1-2; a possible D gene is TRBD1 (5 bases). Trimming took 4 bases from V and 3 from J, leaving 12 bases between them. Germline-derived CDR1 and CDR2 are SQVTM and ANQGSEA. The CDR3 extends over 13 amino acids. CDR3 in amino acids: CSVAETADYGYTF. CDR3 DNA: TGCAGCGTTGCGGAGACAGCAGACTATGGCTACACCTTC.